This T cell receptor beta chain appears in the sequencing data of a study of blood T cell repertoires in COVID-19. Study at large: Some COVID-19 samples were acute and others convalescent; all came from the United States, Italy and Spain. T cells, B-cell-depleted T cells, or PBMCs provided the cDNA or gDNA that served as material.

Germline CDR1 MGHDK, CDR2 SYGVNS. V was shortened by 4 bases and J by 1 base, with 11 bases between the two germline ends. This CDR3 spans 15 amino acids. The study counted Cohort 3 donors as recovered given two negative PCRs, clearance, or symptom resolution. Authors' processing steps: Reference gene primer amplification yielded estimated nucleated cell counts. TCRdb's table, derived via immunoSEQ multiplex PCR, lists solely in-frame clones and lacks some. From that table come the V and J calls and clone size; the DNA was used to work out D and trimming. The sample carries 110,000 to 150,000 clones, roughly 78% recorded once. This clone was counted a single time.

The chain uses TRBV25-1 and TRBJ2-1; the D gene is possibly TRBD2 (5 bases). The material sequenced was PBMCs or T cells enriched from blood (not recorded which). The receptor comes from a woman in her 50s who had recovered from COVID-19. The chain's CDR3 is CASSARPGSYNEQFF. The CDR3 coding sequence is TGTGCCAGCAGTGCCCGCCCGGGGTCCTACAATGAGCAGTTCTTC.